The 23 T cell receptor beta chains reported below all come from one sample, sequenced in a study of OX40 agonist ivuxolimab in advanced cancers. Sequenced by immunoSEQ multiplex PCR; TCRdb stores in-frame clones only, minus some. The sample lists tens of thousands of clones, 80% to 95% occurring once. The input for sequencing was CD4+ or CD8+ T cells sorted from blood, taken in a trial of the OX40 agonist ivuxolimab. All receptors come from an adult with an advanced solid tumor such as melanoma, head and neck, liver or kidney cancer.

The chain employs TRBV10-1 and TRBJ2-1, with D possibly matching TRBD2 (7 bases). Germline V gene data show CDR1 as WNHNN and CDR2 as SYGVQD (reference sequence). The CDR3 spans 16 residues. Trimming took off 0 bases at V and 5 bases at J, with 14 bases between the two ends. The CDR3 DNA reads as TGCGCCAGCAGTGAGTCTATACCGGGGGGCCACAATGAGCAGTTCTTC. Protein product: CASSESIPGGHNEQFF.

The rearrangement links TRBV7-9 to TRBJ1-1, with TRBD1 as a possible D gene (6 bases). The CDR3 runs to 12 residues. V was pared by 11 bases and J by 6 bases, with 16 bases between. CDR1 is SEHNR and CDR2 is FQNEAQ in the germline V gene (reference sequence). The CDR3 protein is CAGHRVGSEAFF. In DNA form, the CDR3 reads TGTGCCGGTCACAGGGTAGGGTCTGAAGCTTTCTTT. Based on the CDR3 plus reference TRBV7-9 and TRBJ1-1, the full variable domain is DTGVSQNPRHKITKRGQNVTFRCDPISEHNRLYWYRQTLGQGPEFLTYFQNEAQLEKSRLLSDRFSAERPKGSFSTLEIQRTEQGDSAMYLCAGHRVGSEAFFGQGTRLTVV.

This chain uses TRBV7-9 with TRBJ2-7, with D maybe TRBD1 (5 bases). Trimming left V 3 bases short and J 2 bases short, with 11 bases between. Germline V CDR1 and CDR2: SEHNR, FQNEAQ (reference sequence). The CDR3 runs to 14 residues. The DNA for the CDR3 is TGTGCCAGCAGCTTCCAGGAAGGGGCCTACGAGCAGTACGTC. It codes for CASSFQEGAYEQYV.

The rearrangement joins TRBV6-6 to TRBJ2-7; TRBD2 is a possible D gene (5 bases). This CDR3 contains 16 residues. CDR1 is MNHNY, CDR2 SVGAGI, per germline (reference sequence). Between the trimmed V and J ends, which lost 2 bases and 1 base, there was a span of 15 bases. The CDR3 loop reads CASSYGTFGESYEQYF. CDR3 DNA: TGTGCCAGCAGTTACGGCACGTTCGGGGAGTCCTACGAGCAGTACTTC.

V and J are TRBV9 and TRBJ2-5; D gene unclear. CDR1 is SGDLS and CDR2 is YYNGEE in the germline V gene. This CDR3 spans 13 amino acids. V was pared by 0 bases and J by 5 bases, with 8 bases between. CDR3 DNA: TGTGCCAGCAGCGTAGCACCTGAGGAGACCCAGTACTTC. Translation: CASSVAPEETQYF.

The chain has TRBV28 and TRBJ1-5, with 10 positions matching TRBD1. The CDR3 is 15 amino acids. The trim removed 6 bases at V and 4 bases at J, leaving 6 bases unmatched. CDR1 is MDHEN, CDR2 SYDVKM, per germline. The DNA for the CDR3 is TGTGCCAGCAGCCAGGGACAGGGGCGAAATCAGCCCCAGCATTTT. Protein: CASSQGQGRNQPQHF.

The chain employs TRBV28 and TRBJ1-5; possibly TRBD1 for D (5 bases). Looked up from germline, CDR1 is MDHEN and CDR2 is SYDVKM. CDR3 length: 16 residues. Between the trimmed V and J ends, which lost 8 bases and 0 bases, there was a span of 17 bases. The CDR3 loop reads CASLPWGGDSNQPQHF. The CDR3 region has the DNA TGTGCCAGCTTACCCTGGGGCGGTGATAGCAATCAGCCCCAGCATTTT.

The V and J genes are TRBV2 and TRBJ2-3; 7 nucleotides match TRBD2. Looked up from germline, CDR1 is SNHLY and CDR2 is FYNNEI. The CDR3 loop spans 13 amino acids. J was trimmed by 2 bases and V by 8 bases; bases with no gene match: 4. The CDR3 region is CASRRGTTDTQYF. CDR3 DNA: TGTGCCAGCCGGCGGGGGACCACAGATACGCAGTATTTT.

The chain carries TRBV11-2 and TRBJ1-1; D ambiguous. CDR1 is SGHAT and CDR2 is FQNNGV in the germline V gene. Trimming took 3 bases from V and 4 from J, leaving 12 bases between them. The CDR3 covers 14 residues. Written as DNA, the CDR3 is TGTGCCAGCAGCTTGACGATCATGGGCACTGAAGCTTTCTTT. This translates into CASSLTIMGTEAFF.

The V and J genes are TRBV7-8 and TRBJ1-1; TRBD1 matches at 11 bases. V gave up 5 bases and J gave up 11 bases; unmatched junction bases: 7. The CDR3 is made up of 13 amino acids. Germline loops: CDR1 SGHVS, CDR2 FQNEAQ. The CDR3 reads CASSPGQGAGAFF. The CDR3 DNA reads as TGTGCCAGCAGCCCCGGACAGGGGGCGGGCGCTTTCTTT.

The rearrangement uses TRBV11-3 and TRBJ2-3, with 10 bases identical to TRBD1. The V segment lost 0 bases and the J segment 6 bases; nucleotides outside the gene matches: 6. CDR1 and CDR2 from the germline V gene are SGHNT and YENEEA. There are 16 residues in the CDR3. The chain's CDR3 is CASSLESGTGADTQYF. In DNA, the CDR3 is TGTGCCAGCAGCTTAGAAAGTGGGACAGGGGCGGATACGCAGTATTTT.

The chain couples TRBV27 to TRBJ1-6; the D is unclear. The CDR3 runs to 15 residues. Trimming removed 0 bases from V and 7 bases from J, with 10 bases in between. Germline V gives CDR1 MNHEY, CDR2 SMNVEV (reference sequence). This chain's CDR3 is CASSLSWFGNSPLHF. DNA of the CDR3: TGTGCCAGCAGTTTATCGTGGTTTGGAAATTCACCCCTCCACTTT.

Of note for this clone: It is unclear where the CDR3 begins or ends on the DNA, so no DNA is shown, and the CDR3 is as TCRdb lists it. This chain links TRBV21-1 with TRBJ1-3. TRBV21-1 is a documented pseudogene. Counting both end residues, the CDR3 totals 14 amino acids. CDR3 in amino acids: CASSKVGNGNTIYF.

This chain connects TRBV5-8 to TRBJ1-1, with D uncertain. There are 14 residues in the CDR3. Germline V CDR1 and CDR2: SGHTS, YDEGEE. V gave up 0 bases and J gave up 7 bases, with 13 bases separating them. The chain's CDR3 is CASSLGSSSNEAFF. CDR3 DNA: TGTGCCAGCAGCTTGGGCAGTTCATCGAATGAAGCTTTCTTT.

This clone has a single count. The chain is built from TRBV6-5 and TRBJ2-7, with D perhaps matching TRBD2 (6 bases). Germline CDR1 and CDR2: MNHEY and SVGAGI. The V end was cut by 8 bases, the J end by 1 base, with 12 bases between. The CDR3 is 13 residues long. The CDR3 region has the DNA TGTGCCAGCCGCGGGACGTCTTCCTACGAGCAGTACTTC. Its protein is CASRGTSSYEQYF.

The chain recombines TRBV5-1 with TRBJ2-5; D unresolved. The V gene lost 1 base and the J gene lost 1 base, with 8 bases spanning the gap. CDR3 length: 14 amino acids. Germline V gene lookup returns CDR1 SGHRS and CDR2 YFSETQ. The CDR3 sequence is CASSLNMPQETQYF. CDR3 nucleotide sequence: TGCGCCAGCAGCTTGAATATGCCCCAAGAGACCCAGTACTTC.

In its sample, this clone was seen once. The rearrangement joins TRBV10-3 to TRBJ2-2; D ambiguous. Trimming removed 9 bases from V and 3 bases from J, with 11 bases in between. Germline-derived CDR1 and CDR2 are ENHRY and SYGVKD. This CDR3 is 13 amino acids long. The CDR3 sequence: CAITHGDTGELFF. In DNA, the CDR3 is TGTGCCATAACCCATGGCGACACCGGGGAGCTGTTTTTT.

The V call is TRBV19, the J call TRBJ1-1; possibly TRBD1 for D (5 bases). Looked up from germline, CDR1 is LNHDA and CDR2 is SQIVND (reference sequence). The CDR3 has 14 amino acids. The V end was cut by 5 bases, the J end by 1 base, with 11 bases between. The CDR3 protein is CASSFTRGNTEAFF. The CDR3 nucleotides read TGTGCCAGTAGTTTTACTAGGGGGAACACTGAAGCTTTCTTT.

The V and J genes are TRBV7-9 and TRBJ1-3; a weak D match, TRBD1 (6 bases). CDR3 length: 16 residues. Between the trimmed V and J ends, which lost 5 bases and 1 base, there was a span of 15 bases. Germline V CDR1 and CDR2: SEHNR, FQNEAQ (reference sequence). CDR3 region: CASSPQDSISGNTIYF. The CDR3 DNA sequence: TGTGCCAGCAGCCCCCAGGACAGCATATCTGGAAACACCATATATTTT.

This clone was picked up a small number of times. The V and J genes are TRBV7-9 and TRBJ1-5; D is unclear. The V gene lost 5 bases and the J gene lost 0 bases, with 5 bases spanning the gap. Germline V gene sequence: CDR1 SEHNR, CDR2 FQNEAQ (reference sequence). The CDR3 is 13 amino acids. The CDR3 sequence: CASSTGSNQPQHF. The CDR3 DNA is TGTGCCAGCAGCACCGGTAGCAATCAGCCCCAGCATTTT.

This chain links TRBV28 with TRBJ2-1, with D perhaps being TRBD1 or TRBD2 (5 bases each). Germline CDR1 reads MDHEN; CDR2 reads SYDVKM. The CDR3 is 12 residues long. Trimming pared 6 bases from V and 7 bases from J, leaving 10 bases between. The chain's CDR3 is CASRLDSNEQFF. The DNA of the CDR3 is TGTGCCAGCAGACTAGACAGTAATGAGCAGTTCTTC.

The chain recombines TRBV19 with TRBJ2-2; 7 bases are a match to TRBD1. The CDR3 extends over 14 amino acids. J gave up 7 bases and V 6 bases, and 8 bases lay outside the gene matches. Germline assignment: CDR1 LNHDA and CDR2 SQIVND (reference sequence). CDR3 DNA: TGTGCCAGTAGCGACCGGGACAGAGGCGGGGAGCTGTTTTTT. Protein product: CASSDRDRGGELFF.

This chain uses TRBV5-4 with TRBJ1-2, with TRBD1 as a possible D gene (5 bases). Germline V CDR1 and CDR2: SGHNT, YYREEE (reference sequence). V lost 5 bases to trimming and J lost 0 bases, with 14 bases between them. This CDR3 is 15 amino acids long. The DNA for the CDR3 is TGTGCCAGCAGACCCGGGACGGGTACTAACTATGGCTACACCTTC. It is translated as CASRPGTGTNYGYTF.